The 30 T cell receptor beta chains given below trace back to one sample, sequenced in a study of blood T cell repertoires in COVID-19 (dated by TCRdb to 2020 to 2021). Libraries were constructed by the immunoSEQ multiplex PCR assay. The immuneACCESS repertoire file appears here via TCRdb, limited to in-frame rearrangements. These files lack a portion of the clones; in checked studies, under half of the deficit traces to unresolved V genes, and the cause of the others is not known. The sample table shows 200,000 to 250,000 clones, and 80% to 85% are seen once. Around 8.9% of the sample rests with the top ten. What was sequenced was PBMCs or T cells enriched from blood (not recorded which). These receptors originate from a woman aged 50 to 60 with acute COVID-19.

This clone has only one observation. The V gene is TRBV19, the J gene TRBJ2-3, with a tentative D call TRBD1 (5 bases). V lost 7 bases, J lost 0 bases, and 14 bases lay in between. CDR3 length: 15 residues. Germline assignment: CDR1 LNHDA and CDR2 SQIVND (reference sequence). Here the CDR3 DNA reads TGTGCCAGTACCGACCCAAGGGGCAGCACAGATACGCAGTATTTT. It specifies CASTDPRGSTDTQYF.

The rearrangement joins TRBV29-1 to TRBJ1-1, with D perhaps matching TRBD1 (6 bases). V was trimmed by 4 bases and J by 4 bases, leaving 13 bases between them. The V gene's germline CDR1 is SQVTM and CDR2 ANQGSEA. This CDR3 has 13 residues. CDR3 sequence (DNA): TGCAGCGTTGGGACAGTCCTAGGCACTGAAGCTTTCTTT. Protein: CSVGTVLGTEAFF.

This clone came up once. The chain has TRBV7-6 and TRBJ2-7, with 7 bases lining up with TRBD1. The CDR3 runs 13 residues. Germline loops: CDR1 SGHVS, CDR2 FNYEAQ. The V and J ends lost 2 bases and 7 bases, in that order; junction bases with no gene match: 5. DNA for the CDR3: TGTGCCAGCAGCTTAACTGACAGGGTTGAGCAGTACTTC. Encoded protein: CASSLTDRVEQYF.

The V gene is TRBV7-2, the J gene TRBJ2-7, with D unresolved. CDR1 is SGHTA and CDR2 is FQGNSA in the germline V gene. The CDR3 spans 14 residues. Trimming cost V 2 bases and J 3 bases, with 11 bases left between them. The CDR3 is CASSLYVQSYEQYF. CDR3 DNA sequence: TGTGCCAGCAGCTTATACGTACAGAGCTACGAGCAGTACTTC.

V is TRBV18 and J is TRBJ2-1, with D possibly matching TRBD1 (5 bases). From germline, CDR1 is KGHSH and CDR2 LQKENI. The V gene lost 3 bases and the J gene lost 12 bases, with 18 bases spanning the gap. This CDR3 spans 14 amino acids. The CDR3 DNA is TGTGCCAGCTCACCTAGGGGCCCACAAGGGTGGCAGTTCTTC. This encodes CASSPRGPQGWQFF.

The chain's CDR3 is CASTGTEYSPLHF. The CDR3 region has the DNA TGTGCCAGTACTGGGACAGAGTATTCACCCCTCCACTTT. The chain carries TRBV19 and TRBJ1-6, with 7 bases identical to TRBD1. Trimming removed 7 bases from V and 8 bases from J; junction bases left unmatched: 5. The CDR3 runs to 13 residues. Germline lookup yields CDR1 LNHDA and CDR2 SQIVND (reference sequence). The full variable domain, in which reference TRBV19 and TRBJ1-6 provide the parts outside the CDR3, is DGGITQSPKYLFRKEGQNVTLSCEQNLNHDAMYWYRQDPGQGLRLIYYSQIVNDFQKGDIAEGYSVSREKKESFPLTVTSAQKNPTAFYLCASTGTEYSPLHFGNGTRLTVT.

This clone has a handful of counts. The rearrangement uses TRBV5-5 and TRBJ2-5; D might be TRBD1 (7 bases). This CDR3 has 14 residues. Trimming removed 3 bases at V and 5 bases at J, with 14 bases between. CDR1 and CDR2 from the germline V gene are SGHKS and YYEKEE (reference sequence). The CDR3 DNA sequence: TGTGCCAGCAGCTGGACAGGCCGGGGGGAGACCCAGTACTTC. Translation: CASSWTGRGETQYF.

This chain joins TRBV18 and TRBJ1-6, with 10 bases that match TRBD1. V shed 3 bases and J 6 bases; nucleotides not matched to a gene: 8. The germline V gene has CDR1 KGHSH and CDR2 LQKENI. The length of the CDR3 is 17 residues. DNA for the CDR3: TGTGCCAGCTCACCTAGACAGGGGGCGTTTTCTAATTCACCCCTCCACTTT. It encodes CASSPRQGAFSNSPLHF.

The genes are TRBV28 and TRBJ2-3; 8 nucleotides align to TRBD2. V dropped 5 bases and J dropped 3; count of bases not matched to a gene: 10. In germline, CDR1 is MDHEN, CDR2 SYDVKM. There are 16 residues in the CDR3. In DNA, the CDR3 is TGTGCCAGCAGTCCAACGCCCGGGACTAGGACAGATACGCAGTATTTT. Its protein product is CASSPTPGTRTDTQYF.

The V gene is TRBV4-1, the J gene TRBJ1-1, with D unclear. V lost 5 bases and J 6 bases, leaving 7 bases between the germline ends. The CDR3 covers 11 residues. CDR1 is MGHRA, CDR2 YSYEKL, per germline. The CDR3: CASSWRSEAFF. CDR3 nucleotides: TGCGCCAGCAGCTGGAGATCTGAAGCTTTCTTT.

This chain uses TRBV7-9 with TRBJ2-6, with 7 bases aligning to TRBD1. The V gene end was trimmed by 5 bases and the J gene end by 4 bases; junction bases not matched to a gene: 8. The CDR3 runs to 16 residues. Germline values: CDR1 SEHNR, CDR2 FQNEAQ (reference sequence). The CDR3 nucleotides are TGTGCCAGCAGCCTAAGACAGGGTTTGGGGGCCAACGTCCTGACTTTC. This encodes CASSLRQGLGANVLTF.

The V call is TRBV9, the J call TRBJ2-3, with 14 bases lining up with TRBD2. Losses at the gene ends were 3 bases for V and 5 bases for J; bases not matched to a gene: 2. The CDR3 sequence is 15 residues long. Germline assignment: CDR1 SGDLS and CDR2 YYNGEE. The CDR3 nucleotides are TGTGCCAGCAGCGCCGGGACTAGCGGGGGAGATACGCAGTATTTT. Encoded protein: CASSAGTSGGDTQYF.

The gene calls are TRBV28 and TRBJ2-5, with D possibly matching TRBD2 (5 bases). Trimming left V 1 base short and J 1 base short, with 10 bases between. This CDR3 is built from 15 residues. Germline lookup yields CDR1 MDHEN and CDR2 SYDVKM. CDR3 protein: CASSLYGVAQETQYF. CDR3 coding DNA: TGTGCCAGCAGTTTATACGGGGTGGCCCAAGAGACCCAGTACTTC. The full variable domain, completed using reference TRBV28 and TRBJ2-5, is DVKVTQSSRYLVKRTGEKVFLECVQDMDHENMFWYRQDPGLGLRLIYFSYDVKMKEKGDIPEGYSVSREKKERFSLILESASTNQTSMYLCASSLYGVAQETQYFGPGTRLLVL.

This clone appeared a few times. The rearrangement uses TRBV5-1 and TRBJ2-1, with 12 bases aligning to TRBD2. CDR3 length: 15 residues. Germline-derived CDR1 and CDR2 are SGHRS and YFSETQ. V shed 3 bases and J 2 bases; nucleotides not matched to a gene: 0. The CDR3 region is CASSWTSGTYNEQFF. The DNA for the CDR3 is TGCGCCAGCAGCTGGACTAGCGGGACCTACAATGAGCAGTTCTTC.

This chain links TRBV5-1 with TRBJ1-2; D call uncertain. This CDR3 is 15 amino acids long. Trimming stripped 4 bases from V and 6 bases from J, with 19 bases between. Germline V gives CDR1 SGHRS, CDR2 YFSETQ. CDR3 bases: TGCGCCAGCAGCCATGTGGGAGGAGGTTCGGATGGCTACACCTTC. Translation gives CASSHVGGGSDGYTF. The full variable domain, with the rest looked up from reference TRBV5-1 and TRBJ1-2, is KAGVTQTPRYLIKTRGQQVTLSCSPISGHRSVSWYQQTPGQGLQFLFEYFSETQRNKGNFPGRFSGRQFSNSRSEMNVSTLELGDSALYLCASSHVGGGSDGYTFGSGTRLTVV.

The chain has TRBV6-5 and TRBJ1-1; D unresolved. CDR1 is MNHEY, CDR2 SVGAGI, per germline. The CDR3 covers 13 residues. V shed 4 bases and J shed 3 bases, with 9 bases lying between them. This chain's CDR3 is CASSLYTHTEAFF. The CDR3 nucleotides read TGTGCCAGCAGTTTATATACACACACTGAAGCTTTCTTT.

J is TRBJ1-1 and V is TRBV11-2, with TRBD1 matching over 7 bases. Germline V gene lookup returns CDR1 SGHAT and CDR2 FQNNGV. CDR3 length: 13 amino acids. Germline trimming cut 11 bases from V and 5 bases from J; bases unmatched to any gene: 11. The CDR3 DNA reads as TGTGCCGCAGGGGCAGGGGGTAGTACTGAAGCTTTCTTT. This sequence encodes CAAGAGGSTEAFF.

The chain is built from TRBV29-1 and TRBJ1-1; D is perhaps TRBD1 (5 bases). CDR3 length equals 13 residues. V was shortened by 6 bases and J by 6 bases, with 17 bases between the two germline ends. From germline, CDR1 is SQVTM and CDR2 ANQGSEA. CDR3 amino acids: CSVARDPGAEAFF. In DNA, the CDR3 is TGCAGCGTGGCCCGGGATCCGGGGGCTGAAGCTTTCTTT.

This rearrangement joins TRBV10-2 to TRBJ1-1; the match to TRBD1 covers 7 bases. V dropped 6 bases and J dropped 4; count of bases not matched to a gene: 8. Germline V lookup: CDR1 WSHSY, CDR2 SAAADI. This CDR3 has 14 residues. CDR3: CASRLDRVGTEAFF. The CDR3 DNA follows: TGCGCCAGCAGGCTCGACAGGGTTGGCACTGAAGCTTTCTTT.

J is TRBJ2-3 and V is TRBV3-1 (or the pseudogene TRBV3-2), with D perhaps TRBD2 (7 bases). The CDR3 sequence is 18 residues long. In germline, CDR1 is LGHDT, CDR2 YNNKEL (reference sequence). The V end was cut by 3 bases, the J end by 6 bases, with 25 bases between. The CDR3 DNA reads TGTGCCAGCAGCCATCTCAGGGGCGGTCAACCCGGGGGGGATACGCAGTATTTT. As protein: CASSHLRGGQPGGDTQYF.

The chain has TRBV23-1 and TRBJ1-1; a weak D match, TRBD1 (6 bases). TRBV23-1 is known as an ORF, though its function is uncertain. The CDR3 sequence is 16 residues long. Deletions cut 7 bases from V and 5 bases from J, with 23 bases between. The CDR3 DNA sequence: TGCGCCAGCACCCGAACCGGGACACCGTATAATACTGAAGCTTTCTTT. This gives the protein CASTRTGTPYNTEAFF.

This chain joins TRBV19 and TRBJ1-2; 7 positions agree with TRBD1. The J segment lost 0 bases and the V segment lost 7 bases, leaving 5 bases of the junction unmatched. The V gene's germline CDR1 is LNHDA and CDR2 SQIVND (reference sequence). The CDR3 totals 14 residues. For the CDR3, the DNA is TGTGCCAGTATCGGGGGACAGCCTAACTATGGCTACACCTTC. It yields the protein CASIGGQPNYGYTF.

The chain links TRBV5-1 to TRBJ2-3; D might be TRBD1 (6 bases). Trimming stripped 0 bases from V and 4 bases from J, with 15 bases between. The CDR3 has 16 residues. The germline V gene has CDR1 SGHRS and CDR2 YFSETQ. The CDR3 here is CASSLGRGDSADTQYF. CDR3 coding DNA: TGCGCCAGCAGCTTGGGCAGGGGCGATTCAGCAGATACGCAGTATTTT.

The genes are TRBV6-5 and TRBJ1-5; TRBD1 might be the D (6 bases). This CDR3 is 13 amino acids long. The V gene's germline CDR1 is MNHEY and CDR2 SVGAGI. V was pared by 4 bases and J by 4 bases, with 8 bases between. CDR3 region: CASSSTGNQPQHF. CDR3 DNA sequence: TGTGCCAGCAGTTCAACAGGGAATCAGCCCCAGCATTTT.

The chain couples TRBV28 to TRBJ1-6, with D possibly matching TRBD1 (5 bases). Germline V CDR1 and CDR2: MDHEN, SYDVKM. Between the trimmed V and J ends, which lost 5 bases and 9 bases, there was a span of 11 bases. The CDR3 spans 13 residues. The CDR3 spells CASSKGISSPLHF. CDR3 in DNA: TGTGCCAGCAGTAAGGGGATTAGTTCACCCCTCCACTTT.

The sample holds a few counts of this clone. The rearrangement joins TRBV21-1 to TRBJ2-7; the table's D call of TRBD2 was not tested on the DNA. TRBV21-1 is a documented pseudogene. CDR3 length: 17 amino acids. The CDR3 region is CARPRAEFCQGGYEQYF. The CDR3 DNA is TGTGCCAGGCCTAGGGCCGAATTCTGTCAGGGAGGCTACGAGCAGTACTTC.

This clone was observed a handful of times. The chain carries TRBV4-3 and TRBJ2-1; D uncertain. This CDR3 contains 15 residues. Germline CDR1 LGHNA, CDR2 YSLEER. Trimming took 0 bases from V and 6 from J, leaving 12 bases between them. The CDR3 DNA is TGCGCCAGCAGCCAAGATCTCATTGCGGTCAATGAGCAGTTCTTC. It is translated as CASSQDLIAVNEQFF.

The chain has TRBV5-4 and TRBJ2-3; D not resolved. The CDR3 has 18 amino acids. Germline lookup yields CDR1 SGHNT and CDR2 YYREEE (reference sequence). V lost 0 bases to trimming and J lost 3 bases, with 20 bases between them. The CDR3 DNA reads TGTGCCAGCAGCTTGGGTCAGGTAGGTAATGGTTCAACAGATACGCAGTATTTT. Translated, it gives CASSLGQVGNGSTDTQYF.

The rearrangement joins TRBV16 to TRBJ1-2; the D gene is possibly TRBD1 (5 bases). The V gene lost 4 bases and the J gene lost 1 base, with 19 bases spanning the gap. Germline V gene data show CDR1 as KGHSY and CDR2 as FQNENV. This CDR3 has 17 residues. The CDR3 sequence is CASSPGEGTTINYGYTF. Written as DNA, the CDR3 is TGTGCCAGCAGCCCCGGGGAGGGGACTACTATTAACTATGGCTACACCTTC.

This chain uses TRBV6-5 with TRBJ2-3; 7 nucleotides align to TRBD1. The ends lost 0 bases at V and 6 bases at J; junction bases unmatched: 6. The CDR3 is made up of 15 amino acids. The germline V gene encodes CDR1 MNHEY and CDR2 SVGAGI. The CDR3 DNA follows: TGTGCCAGCAGTTACTCGTCCCAGGGGGAGGATACGCAGTATTTT. Translation: CASSYSSQGEDTQYF.